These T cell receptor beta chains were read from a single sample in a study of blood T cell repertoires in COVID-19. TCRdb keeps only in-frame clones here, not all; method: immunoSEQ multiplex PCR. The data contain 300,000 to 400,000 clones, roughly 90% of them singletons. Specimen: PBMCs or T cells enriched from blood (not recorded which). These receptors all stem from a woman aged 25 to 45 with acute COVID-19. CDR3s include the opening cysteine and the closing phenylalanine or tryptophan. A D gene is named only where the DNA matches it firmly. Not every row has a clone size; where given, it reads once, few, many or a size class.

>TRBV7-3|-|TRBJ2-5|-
TGTGCCAGCAGCTTAGAGGGGGGGCTCGAGACCCAGTACTTC
CASSLEGGLETQYF
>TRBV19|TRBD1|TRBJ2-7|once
TGTGCCAGTAGGGCCGGGACAGGGGGCATGTACGAGCAGTACTTC
CASRAGTGGMYEQYF
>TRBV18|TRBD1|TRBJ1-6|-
TGTGCCAGCTCCCGTGGACAGGGGAATTCACCCCTCCACTTT
CASSRGQGNSPLHF
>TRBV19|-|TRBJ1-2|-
TGTGCCAGTAAAGGACTGGAGAGAGCTGGCTACACCTTC
CASKGLERAGYTF
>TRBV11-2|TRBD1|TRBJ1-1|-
TGTGCCAGCAGCCCTTGGGACAGGGTCTTAACTGAAGCTTTCTTT
CASSPWDRVLTEAFF
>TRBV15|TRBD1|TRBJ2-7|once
TGTGCCACCAGTAGCAGACAGGGGGCCTACGAGCAGTACTTC
CATSSRQGAYEQYF
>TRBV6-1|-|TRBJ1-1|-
TGTGCCAGCAGTGATGTGGTAGAGACAGGGAACACTGAAGCTTTCTTT
CASSDVVETGNTEAFF
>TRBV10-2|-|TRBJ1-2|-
TGCGCCAGCAGTGCAGGACACGGTAGTGGCTACACCTTC
CASSAGHGSGYTF
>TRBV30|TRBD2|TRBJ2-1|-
TGTGCCTGGAGTGTAGTCTTACTAGCGGGGGTTGTCCCCTACAATGAGCAGTTCTTC
CAWSVVLLAGVVPYNEQFF
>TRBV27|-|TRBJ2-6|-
TGTGCCAGCACCGCTTACTACCAGGGCACCTCTGGGGCCAACGTCCTGACTTTC
CASTAYYQGTSGANVLTF
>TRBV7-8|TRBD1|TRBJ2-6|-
TGTGCCAGCAGCGCGGACAGGGCGGGGGCCAACGTCCTGACTTTC
CASSADRAGANVLTF
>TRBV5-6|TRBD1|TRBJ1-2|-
TGTGCCAGCAGCCTAGGGACAGGGGGTTACTATGGCTACACCTTC
CASSLGTGGYYGYTF
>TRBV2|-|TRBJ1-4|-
TGTGCCAGCACGGGAAGGACGTCAGGTGAAAAACTGTTTTTT
CASTGRTSGEKLFF
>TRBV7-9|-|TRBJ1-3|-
TGTGCCAGCAGCTTGTTAAGGGGGACCGGAAACACCATATATTTT
CASSLLRGTGNTIYF
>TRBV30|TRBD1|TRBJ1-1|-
TGTGCCTGGAGTGTAACAGGGGGCGCAAGCAAGGACACTGAAGCTTTCTTT
CAWSVTGGASKDTEAFF